Below, 10 T cell receptor beta chains from the same sample are listed, as sequenced in a study of metastatic and nonmetastatic thyroid tumors. TCRdb reanalyzed the PCR reads with MiXCR. The sample carries approximately 82,000 clones, roughly an eighth recorded once. Not a single patient had been given any form of treatment at any point before undergoing thyroid surgery. Sequenced material: tumor tissue. Receptor source: a female donor with papillary thyroid cancer or a benign thyroid nodule (not recorded which). Some clones in this sample may be carry-over from other donors' samples.

In its sample, this clone was seen a few times. This chain links TRBV28 with TRBJ2-5; 9 bases are a match to TRBD1. CDR1 is MDHEN, CDR2 SYDVKM, per germline. The CDR3 sequence is 15 residues long. CDR3: CVSGRVTGGVETQYF. For the CDR3, the DNA is TGTGTCAGTGGGCGGGTGACAGGGGGAGTTGAGACCCAGTACTTC.

This clone was picked up many times. The chain uses TRBV7-9 and TRBJ2-5, with TRBD1 as a possible D gene (6 bases). Trimming removed 5 bases from V and 5 bases from J, with 18 bases in between. The germline V gene encodes CDR1 SEHNR and CDR2 FQNEAQ (reference sequence). There are 15 residues in the CDR3. The CDR3 DNA sequence: TGTGCCAGCAGCCTGAACAGGGCCCCTCGGGAGACCCAGTACTTC. Translated: CASSLNRAPRETQYF. The full variable domain, in which reference TRBV7-9 and TRBJ2-5 provide the parts outside the CDR3, is DTGVSQNPRHKITKRGQNVTFRCDPISEHNRLYWYRQTLGQGPEFLTYFQNEAQLEKSRLLSDRFSAERPKGSFSTLEIQRTEQGDSAMYLCASSLNRAPRETQYFGPGTRLLVL.

This clone was seen ten or more times. CDR3 in DNA: TGCAGTGCTAGAACCGGGACCGTCGAGCAGTACTTC. The encoded protein is CSARTGTVEQYF. V and J are TRBV20-1 and TRBJ2-7; D may be TRBD1 or TRBD2 (5 bases each). The CDR3 contains 12 residues. The germline V gene has CDR1 DFQATT and CDR2 SNEGSKA (reference sequence). Trimming removed 2 bases at V and 6 bases at J, with 11 bases between.

This clone occurred many times. The rearrangement links TRBV11-2 to TRBJ2-1; 7 bases map to TRBD2. Trimming at V came to 1 base and at J to 0 bases, leaving 3 bases not matched to a gene. In germline, CDR1 is SGHAT, CDR2 FQNNGV. The CDR3 has 16 residues. The CDR3 loop reads CASSLGGGSSYNEQFF. Here the CDR3 DNA reads TGTGCCAGCAGCTTAGGAGGCGGGAGCTCCTACAATGAGCAGTTCTTC.

This clone occurred a few times. Relative to the germline gene, one junction end is altered; a read error may explain this. The chain links TRBV6-1 to TRBJ1-5; weak D call: TRBD1 (6 bases). The V gene's germline CDR1 is MNHNS and CDR2 SASEGT. The CDR3 runs to 15 residues. The CDR3 DNA follows: TGTGCCACTGACAGCAGGGGCCTAAGCAATCAGCCCCGGCATTTT. Translated, it gives CATDSRGLSNQPRHF.

This clone was seen ten or more times. The chain recombines TRBV9 with TRBJ2-5, with 7 positions matching TRBD2. In germline, CDR1 is SGDLS, CDR2 YYNGEE. The CDR3 is 15 amino acids. J lost 5 bases, V lost 4 bases, and 11 bases had no gene match. In nucleotides, the CDR3 is TGTGCCAGCAGCTTCCGTGGCGGGCGGGGGGAGACCCAGTACTTC. Encoded protein: CASSFRGGRGETQYF.

Points on this clone: A clone one base away is much larger, so this may be a read error. The conserved final phenylalanine or tryptophan is absent from the CDR3, which likely points to a read error. This chain connects TRBV20-1 to TRBJ2-5; TRBD2 matches at 8 bases. This CDR3 is 14 amino acids long. CDR1 DFQATT and CDR2 SNEGSKA come from the germline V gene (reference sequence). Unmatched junction bases numbered 11, after V lost 6 bases and J lost 5 bases. CDR3 in DNA: TGCAGTGCCAGACCAGGGGCTAGCGGGGAGACCCAGTACCTC. Encoded protein: CSARPGASGETQYL.

Turning to this clone: Just one base apart from a much larger clone, this may be a read error. The same CDR3 arises from other DNA sequences in this sample as well. V usage is TRBV18 and J usage is TRBJ1-3; D remains unclear. Between the trimmed V and J ends, which lost 6 bases and 1 base, there was a span of 7 bases. Germline CDR1 is KGHSH and CDR2 is LQKENI. CDR3 length equals 13 residues. CDR3 sequence reads: CASSWGSGNTIYF. CDR3 bases: TGTGCCAGCTCCTGGGGATCTGGAAACACCATATATTTT.

This clone has a handful of counts. Since a much larger clone is just one base distant, this may be a read error. V is TRBV11-2 and J is TRBJ2-5; the D is unclear. Germline CDR1 SGHAT, CDR2 FQNNGV. The CDR3 runs 14 residues. Trimming took off 7 bases at V and 2 bases at J, with 14 bases between the two ends. In DNA, the CDR3 is TGTGCCAGCATCCCTCTGGGCAGGCAAGAGACCCAGTACTTC. Its protein is CASIPLGRQETQYF. Full variable domain (remainder filled in from reference TRBV11-2 and TRBJ2-5): EAGVAQSPRYKIIEKRQSVAFWCNPISGHATLYWYQQILGQGPKLLIQFQNNGVVDDSQLPKDRFSAERLKGVDSTLKIQPAKLEDSAVYLCASIPLGRQETQYFGPGTRLLVL.

This clone was seen repeatedly, ten times or more. This sequence joins TRBV4-1 and TRBJ2-7; the match to TRBD2 covers 9 bases. The CDR3 consists of 17 residues. The V and J ends lost 8 bases and 7 bases, in that order; junction bases with no gene match: 21. Germline lookup yields CDR1 MGHRA and CDR2 YSYEKL. DNA for the CDR3: TGCGCCAGCTCCACTCCACACACTATAGCGGGAGCTGGGGAGCAGTACTTC. Its translation: CASSTPHTIAGAGEQYF.